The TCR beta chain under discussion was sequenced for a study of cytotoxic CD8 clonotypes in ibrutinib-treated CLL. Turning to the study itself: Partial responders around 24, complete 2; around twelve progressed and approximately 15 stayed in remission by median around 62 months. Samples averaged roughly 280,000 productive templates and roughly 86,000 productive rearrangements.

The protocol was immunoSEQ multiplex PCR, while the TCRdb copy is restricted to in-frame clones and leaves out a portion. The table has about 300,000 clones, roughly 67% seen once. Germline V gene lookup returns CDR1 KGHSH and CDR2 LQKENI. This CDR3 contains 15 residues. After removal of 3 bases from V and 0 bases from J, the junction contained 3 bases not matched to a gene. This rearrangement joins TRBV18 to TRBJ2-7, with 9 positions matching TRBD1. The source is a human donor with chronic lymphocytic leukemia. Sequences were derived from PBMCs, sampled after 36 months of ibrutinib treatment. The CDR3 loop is CASSPLDRGSYEQYF. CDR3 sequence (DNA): TGTGCCAGCTCACCTCTGGACAGGGGCTCCTACGAGCAGTACTTC.